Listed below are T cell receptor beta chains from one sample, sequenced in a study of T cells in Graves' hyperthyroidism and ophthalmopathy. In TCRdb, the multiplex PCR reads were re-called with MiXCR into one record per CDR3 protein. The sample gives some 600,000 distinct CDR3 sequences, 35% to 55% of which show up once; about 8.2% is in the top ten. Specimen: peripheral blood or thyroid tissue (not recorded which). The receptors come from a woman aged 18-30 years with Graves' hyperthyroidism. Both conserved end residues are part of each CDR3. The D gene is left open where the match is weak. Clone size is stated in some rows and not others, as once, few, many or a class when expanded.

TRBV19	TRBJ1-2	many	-	TGTGCCAGTAGTATACAGGACAACCATGGCTACACCTTC	CASSIQDNHGYTF
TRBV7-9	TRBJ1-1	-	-	TGTGCCAGCAGCTATCGAACCCAAGAAGCTTCCTTT	CASSYRTQEASF
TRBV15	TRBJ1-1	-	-	TGTGCCACCAGCAGAGATGTGGGGAACACTGAAGCTTTCTTT	CATSRDVGNTEAFF
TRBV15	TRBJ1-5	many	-	TGTGCCACCAGCAGAGAGTGGGGTCAGCCCCAGCATTTT	CATSREWGQPQHF
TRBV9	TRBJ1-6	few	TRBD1	TGTGCCAGCAGTTTCGGCAGGGGGGAAGGGTCACCCCTCCACTTT	CASSFGRGEGSPLHF
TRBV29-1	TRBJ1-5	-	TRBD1	TGCAGCCTAGGGACAGGGAGGCAGCCCCAGCATTTT	CSLGTGRQPQHF
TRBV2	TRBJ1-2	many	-	TGTGCCAGCAGTGTCAAGGGGGGGTCTTACTATGGCTACACCTTC	CASSVKGGSYYGYTF
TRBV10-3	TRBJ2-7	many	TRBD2	TGTGCCATCAGGACAAGGACTAGCAACTACGAGCAGTACTTC	CAIRTRTSNYEQYF
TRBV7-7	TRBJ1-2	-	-	TGTGCTAGCACCTCAGGGCGCGGCTACACCTTC	CASTSGRGYTF
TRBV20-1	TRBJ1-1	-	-	TGCAGTGCTAGCGAGCGGACCAGAATGAACACTGAAGCTTTCTTT	CSASERTRMNTEAFF
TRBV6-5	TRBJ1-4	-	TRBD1	TGTGCCAGCAGTTACACGACAGGGACTAATGAAAAACTGTTTTTT	CASSYTTGTNEKLFF
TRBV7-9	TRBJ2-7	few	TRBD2	TGCGCCAGCAGCCAAGAATCGGGAGGGCCTTTAGTCTTC	CASSQESGGPLVF
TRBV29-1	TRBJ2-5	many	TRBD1	TGCAGCGTTGCCGGACACCAGGGGGCTTGGACCCAGTACTTC	CSVAGHQGAWTQYF
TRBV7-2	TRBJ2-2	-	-	TGTGCCAGCAGCCAAGTTGCGGCCGGGGAGCTGTTTTTT	CASSQVAAGELFF
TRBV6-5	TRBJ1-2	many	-	TGTGCCAGCAGTTACGACAGGACCGACTCATATGGCTACACCTTC	CASSYDRTDSYGYTF
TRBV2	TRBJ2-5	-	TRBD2	TGTGCCAGCAGTTCAGCGGGAGGGCCTGAGACCCAGTACTTC	CASSSAGGPETQYF
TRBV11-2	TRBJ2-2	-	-	TGTGCCAGTTCCCCCGGGACGGGCACCGGGGAGCTGTTTTTT	CASSPGTGTGELFF
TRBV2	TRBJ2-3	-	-	TGTGCCAGCAGTGACAGGGCCACAGATACGCAGTATTTT	CASSDRATDTQYF
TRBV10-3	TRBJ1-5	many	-	TGTGCCATCACTGACAGTAGCAATCAGCCCCAGCATTTT	CAITDSSNQPQHF
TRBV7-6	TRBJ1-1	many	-	TGTGCCAGCAGCTTTGGACACATGAACACTGAAGCTTTCTTT	CASSFGHMNTEAFF
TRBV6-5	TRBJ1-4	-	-	TGTGCCATCAGTTACGCGACAGGAATAGGAAAACTGTTTTTT	CAISYATGIGKLFF
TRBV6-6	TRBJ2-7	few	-	TGTGCCAGCAGTTACTATGGCGAGCAGTACTTC	CASSYYGEQYF
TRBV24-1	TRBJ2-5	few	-	TGTGCCAGCACCCTTGGACAGTCCGACGTCCTCGAGACCCAGTACTTC	CASTLGQSDVLETQYF
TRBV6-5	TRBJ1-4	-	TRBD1	TGTGCCAGCAGTGAACAGGGGGCTAATGAAAAACTGTTTTTT	CASSEQGANEKLFF
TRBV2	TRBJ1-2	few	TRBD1	TGTGCCAGCAGATTGGCGACAGGGGCTGACTATGGCTACACCTTC	CASRLATGADYGYTF
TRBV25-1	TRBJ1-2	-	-	TGTGCCAGCAGTGCTCAATCTGATGCTAACTATGGCTACACCTTC	CASSAQSDANYGYTF
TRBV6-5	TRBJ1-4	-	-	TGTGCCAGCAGTTACAACTCTGGAAAACTGTTTTTT	CASSYNSGKLFF
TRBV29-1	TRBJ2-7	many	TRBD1	TGCAGCGTTGTTAACAGAGGACAGGGTATCCACGAGCAGTACTTC	CSVVNRGQGIHEQYF
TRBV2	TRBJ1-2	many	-	TGTGCCAGCAGCCGGGGGGATGGCTACACCTTC	CASSRGDGYTF
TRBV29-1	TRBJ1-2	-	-	TGCAGCTTTGGACTGCTCTATGGCTACACCTTC	CSFGLLYGYTF
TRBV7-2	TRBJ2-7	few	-	TGTGCCAGCAGCTTGGCAGGATCCAAAACTAGGGAGCAGTACTTC	CASSLAGSKTREQYF
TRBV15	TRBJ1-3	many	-	TGTGCCACCAGCAGATCAGGGGCTGGAAACACCATATATTTT	CATSRSGAGNTIYF
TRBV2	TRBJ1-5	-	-	TGTGCCAGCAGTGAAGGGGACAATCAGCCCCAGCATTTT	CASSEGDNQPQHF
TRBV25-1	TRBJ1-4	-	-	TGTGCCAGCAGTGAATCCGGGCCGACCTGGGGAGATACTAATGAAAAACTGTTTTTT	CASSESGPTWGDTNEKLFF
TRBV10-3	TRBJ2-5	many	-	TGTGCCATCAGTGAGTCGGAGAAGGGAGAGACCCAGTACTTC	CAISESEKGETQYF
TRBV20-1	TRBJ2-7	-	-	TGCAGTGCCGAAGCGGGGGGGACCGGGACAGGGGCCGAGCAGTACTTC	CSAEAGGTGTGAEQYF
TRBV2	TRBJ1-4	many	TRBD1	TGTGCCAGCAGTACTACAGGGGAAGCTAATGAAAAACTGTTTTTT	CASSTTGEANEKLFF
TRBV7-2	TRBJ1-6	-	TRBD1	TGTGCCAGCCCTGGACAGGGAGATTCACCCCTCCACTTT	CASPGQGDSPLHF
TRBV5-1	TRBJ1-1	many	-	TGCGCCAGCAGCTTGAGGGTTTTGGACACTGAAGCTTTCTTT	CASSLRVLDTEAFF
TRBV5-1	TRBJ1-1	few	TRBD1	TGCGCCAGCAGCTTAGTCACAGGGGACACTGAAGCTTTCTTT	CASSLVTGDTEAFF
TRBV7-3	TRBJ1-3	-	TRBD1	TGTGCCAGCAGCCAACTAGGGACAGGGAAAAACACCATATATTTT	CASSQLGTGKNTIYF
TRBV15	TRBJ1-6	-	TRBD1	TGTGCCAGCAGGAAACAGGGGGATTCACCCCTCCACTTT	CASRKQGDSPLHF
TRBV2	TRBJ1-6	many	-	TGTGCCAGCAGTCCCACTTTTCGTTCACCCCTCCACTTT	CASSPTFRSPLHF
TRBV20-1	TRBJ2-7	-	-	TGCAGTGCTAGGGCCCACGGGGCCCGACGGGTCTACGAGCAGTACTTC	CSARAHGARRVYEQYF
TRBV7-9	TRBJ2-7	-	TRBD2	TGTGCCAGCAGCCTCGGGACTACAAATCGCTACGAGCAGTACTTC	CASSLGTTNRYEQYF
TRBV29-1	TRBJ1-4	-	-	TGCAGCGTTGGCAGGGCAACTAATGAAAAACTGTTTTTT	CSVGRATNEKLFF
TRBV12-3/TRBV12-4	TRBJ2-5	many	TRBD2	TGTGCCAGCACACTAGCGGGAGGTCGGAAGACCCAGTACTTC	CASTLAGGRKTQYF
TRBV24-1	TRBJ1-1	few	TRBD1	TGTGCCACCAGTGATTCCGGGACAGGGGATTGGGGTGAAGCTTTCTTT	CATSDSGTGDWGEAFF
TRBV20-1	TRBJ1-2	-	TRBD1	TGCAGTGCTAGCCGGGACAGGGGTATATATGGCTACACCTTC	CSASRDRGIYGYTF
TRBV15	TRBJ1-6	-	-	TGTGCCACCAGCAGAGACGGAACGGGGAATAATTCACCCCTCCACTTT	CATSRDGTGNNSPLHF
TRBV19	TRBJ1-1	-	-	TGTGCCAGTAGTAAACCACCGGGGGCGGGGAACACTGAAGCTTTCTTT	CASSKPPGAGNTEAFF
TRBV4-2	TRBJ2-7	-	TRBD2	TGTGCCAGCAGCCAAGATCGGGAGGGTTTGGAGCAGTACTTC	CASSQDREGLEQYF
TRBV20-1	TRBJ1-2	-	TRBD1	TGCAGTGCTAGATGGACAGGATCCTATGGCTACACCTTC	CSARWTGSYGYTF
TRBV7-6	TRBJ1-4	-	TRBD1	TGTGCCAGCAGTTACTTGCGGGACAGGGCAACTAATGAAAAACTGTTTTTT	CASSYLRDRATNEKLFF
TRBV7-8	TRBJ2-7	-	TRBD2	TGTGCCAGCAGCTTAGCCCTCCGAGCGGGAGCCAGCGAGCAGTACTTC	CASSLALRAGASEQYF
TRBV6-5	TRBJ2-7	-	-	TGTGCCAGCAGTTCCGGGAAGCAGTACTTC	CASSSGKQYF
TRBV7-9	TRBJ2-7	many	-	TGTGCCAGCAGCTTAAGGTCCGAGCAGTACTTC	CASSLRSEQYF